This TCR beta chain was recovered during a study of PD-L1 blockade in urothelial cancer. TCRdb's copy holds only in-frame clones and misses some; the assay was immunoSEQ multiplex PCR. The sample comprises 85,000 to 90,000 clones, roughly nine tenths of which are singletons, and roughly 0.99% rests with the top ten. Noted time point: pretreatment peripheral blood. This clone was seen a single time. The source of this sequence is a woman of 80 years or more with urothelial cancer. The material was PBMCs, obtained around atezolizumab (anti-PD-L1) treatment.

DNA of the CDR3: TGTGCCTGGAGTACCGGGACAGACCCCAACTATGGCTACACCTTC. Protein sequence: CAWSTGTDPNYGYTF. This rearrangement joins TRBV30 to TRBJ1-2; TRBD1 matches at 7 bases. The germline V gene encodes CDR1 GTSNPN and CDR2 SVGIG (reference sequence). With 2 bases clipped from V and 2 bases from J, the junction kept 8 bases outside the gene matches. This CDR3 has 15 amino acids. The full variable domain, with the rest looked up from reference TRBV30 and TRBJ1-2, is SQTIHQWPATLVQPVGSPLSLECTVEGTSNPNLYWYRQAAGRGLQLLFYSVGIGQISSEVPQNLSASRPQDRQFILSSKKLLLSDSGFYLCAWSTGTDPNYGYTFGSGTRLTVV.